The clone carrying this T cell receptor delta chain was counted a few times. The protein TCRdb lists belongs to a much larger clone and differs from this DNA's translation at residue 7, which points to a read error; the protein shown is made from the DNA. TCRdb repeated clone calling on the multiplex PCR reads with CATT. The sample has tens of thousands of delta-chain clones, roughly 0.9% seen once; the top ten hold approximately 9.6%. V was clipped by 9 bases and J by 0 bases, with 17 bases between them. This CDR3 is built from 15 residues. CDR1 and CDR2 (germline): TSWWSYY, QGS. The data were taken from a study of γδ T cells in repeated Plasmodium falciparum infection. Vgamma9/Vdelta2+ and Vdelta2-negative gammadelta T cells were flow-sorted from PBMC for bulk sequencing.

Material: gamma-delta T cells from blood. The clonotype was recovered from a pool of human donors (malaria-infected and uninfected, not separated). The chain links TRDV1 to TRDJ1; D is perhaps TRDD3 (5 bases). TCRdb records no J gene; here it was assigned by comparing the DNA to germline. CDR3 loop: CALWGRASYTDKLIF. In nucleotides, the CDR3 is TGTGCTCTGTGGGGAAGAGCGTCGTACACCGATAAACTCATCTTT.